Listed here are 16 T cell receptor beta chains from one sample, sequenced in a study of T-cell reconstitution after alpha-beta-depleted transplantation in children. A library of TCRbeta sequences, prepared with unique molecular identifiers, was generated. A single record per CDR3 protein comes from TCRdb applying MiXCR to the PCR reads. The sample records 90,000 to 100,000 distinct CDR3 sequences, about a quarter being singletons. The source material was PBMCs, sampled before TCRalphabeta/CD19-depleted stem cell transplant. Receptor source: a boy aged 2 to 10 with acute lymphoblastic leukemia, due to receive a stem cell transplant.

The CDR3 protein is CASSLPGDTQYF. For the CDR3, the DNA is TGTGCCAGCTCACTTCCGGGCGATACGCAGTATTTT. The chain employs TRBV18 and TRBJ2-3; D is unclear. Germline V CDR1 and CDR2: KGHSH, LQKENI. The CDR3 runs 12 residues. The V and J ends lost 4 bases and 6 bases respectively, with 8 bases between them.

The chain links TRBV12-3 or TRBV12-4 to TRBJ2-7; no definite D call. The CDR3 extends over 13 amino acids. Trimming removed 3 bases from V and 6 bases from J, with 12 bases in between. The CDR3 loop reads CASSLGLVGEQYF. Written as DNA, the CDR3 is TGTGCCAGCAGTTTGGGATTAGTTGGCGAGCAGTACTTC.

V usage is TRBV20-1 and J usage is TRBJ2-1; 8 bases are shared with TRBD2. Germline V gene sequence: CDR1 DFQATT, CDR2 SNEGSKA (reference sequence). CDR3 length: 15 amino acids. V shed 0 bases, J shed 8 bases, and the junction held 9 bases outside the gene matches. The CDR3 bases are TGCAGTGCTAGAGATGAGGGACTAGTTATATATGAGCAGTTCTTC. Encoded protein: CSARDEGLVIYEQFF.

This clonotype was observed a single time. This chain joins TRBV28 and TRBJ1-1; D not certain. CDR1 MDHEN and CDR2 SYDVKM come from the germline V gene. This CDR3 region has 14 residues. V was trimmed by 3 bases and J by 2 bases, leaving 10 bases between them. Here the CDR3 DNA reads TGTGCCAGCAGTTTTCGTTATATAAACACTGAAGCTTTCTTT. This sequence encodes CASSFRYINTEAFF.

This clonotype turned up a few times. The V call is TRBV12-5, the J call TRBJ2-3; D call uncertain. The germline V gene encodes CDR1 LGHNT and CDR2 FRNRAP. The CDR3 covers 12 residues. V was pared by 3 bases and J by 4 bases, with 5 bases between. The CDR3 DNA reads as TGTGCTAGTGGTTTCACTCCAGATACGCAGTATTTT. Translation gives CASGFTPDTQYF. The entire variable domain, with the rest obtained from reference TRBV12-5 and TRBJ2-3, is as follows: DARVTQTPRHKVTEMGQEVTMRCQPILGHNTVFWYRQTMMQGLELLAYFRNRAPLDDSGMPKDRFSAEMPDATLATLKIQPSEPRDSAVYFCASGFTPDTQYFGPGTRLTVL.

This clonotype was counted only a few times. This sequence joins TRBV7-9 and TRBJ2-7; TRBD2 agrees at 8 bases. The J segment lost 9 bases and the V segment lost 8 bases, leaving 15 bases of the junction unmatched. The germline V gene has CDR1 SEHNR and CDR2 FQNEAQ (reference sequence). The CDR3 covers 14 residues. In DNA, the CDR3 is TGTGCCAGCCCCTTAACTAGCGGCCTTAAGGGGCAGTACTTC. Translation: CASPLTSGLKGQYF.

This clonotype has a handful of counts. Here the CDR3 DNA reads TGCAGTGCCATAGCGGGGCAGGGGCAGATCTATGGCTACACCTTC. It encodes CSAIAGQGQIYGYTF. This sequence joins TRBV20-1 and TRBJ1-2, with D possibly TRBD1 on 6 matching bases. This CDR3 has 15 amino acids. Germline V lookup: CDR1 DFQATT, CDR2 SNEGSKA (reference sequence). V lost 6 bases and J lost 4, with 21 bases in between.

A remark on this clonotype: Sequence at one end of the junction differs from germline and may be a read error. CDR3 sequence: CASSVAVGAYNKQFF. Here the CDR3 DNA reads TGTGCCAGCAGCGTAGCGGTAGGCGCCTACAATAAGCAGTTCTTC. The gene calls are TRBV9 and TRBJ2-1, with D hard to call. The CDR3 is 15 residues long. Germline CDR1 reads SGDLS; CDR2 reads YYNGEE.

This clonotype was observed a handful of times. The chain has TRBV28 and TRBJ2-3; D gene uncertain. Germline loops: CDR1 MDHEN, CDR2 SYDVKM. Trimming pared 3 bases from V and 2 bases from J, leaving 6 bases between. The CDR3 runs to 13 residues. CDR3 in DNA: TGTGCCAGCAGTTTCCCATACACAGATACGCAGTATTTT. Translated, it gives CASSFPYTDTQYF.

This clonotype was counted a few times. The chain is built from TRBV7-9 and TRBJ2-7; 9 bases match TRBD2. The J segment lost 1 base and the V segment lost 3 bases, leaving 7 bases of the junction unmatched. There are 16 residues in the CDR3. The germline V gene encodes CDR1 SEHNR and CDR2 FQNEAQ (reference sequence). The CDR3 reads CASSFPTSGKSYEQYF. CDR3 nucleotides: TGTGCCAGCAGCTTCCCGACTAGCGGCAAATCCTACGAGCAGTACTTC.

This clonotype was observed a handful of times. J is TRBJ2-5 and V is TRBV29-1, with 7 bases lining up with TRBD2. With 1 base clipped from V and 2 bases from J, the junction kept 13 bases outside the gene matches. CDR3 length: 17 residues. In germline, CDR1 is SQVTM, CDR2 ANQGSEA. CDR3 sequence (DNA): TGCAGCGTTGAAGGTGGGGCGGGAGTCAGAGGTCAAGAGACCCAGTACTTC. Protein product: CSVEGGAGVRGQETQYF.

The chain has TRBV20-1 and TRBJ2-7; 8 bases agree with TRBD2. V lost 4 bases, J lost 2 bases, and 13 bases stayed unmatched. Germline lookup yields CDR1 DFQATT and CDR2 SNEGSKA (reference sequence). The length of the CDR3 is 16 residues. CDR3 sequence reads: CSATTSGGAYPYEQYF. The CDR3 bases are TGCAGTGCTACAACTAGCGGAGGGGCCTATCCCTACGAGCAGTACTTC.

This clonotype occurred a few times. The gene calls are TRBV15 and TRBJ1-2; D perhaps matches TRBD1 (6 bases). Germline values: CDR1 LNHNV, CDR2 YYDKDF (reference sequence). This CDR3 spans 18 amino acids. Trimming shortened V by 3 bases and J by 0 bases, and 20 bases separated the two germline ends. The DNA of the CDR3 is TGTGCCACCAGCAGTCACCTAATCCGGGACACTGCTAACTATGGCTACACCTTC. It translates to CATSSHLIRDTANYGYTF.

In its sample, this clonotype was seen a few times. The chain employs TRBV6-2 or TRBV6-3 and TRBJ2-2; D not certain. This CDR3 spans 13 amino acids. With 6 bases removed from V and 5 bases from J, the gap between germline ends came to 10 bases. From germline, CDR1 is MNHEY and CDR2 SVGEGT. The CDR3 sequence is CASSLSETGELFF. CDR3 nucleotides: TGTGCCAGCAGCCTTAGTGAGACCGGGGAGCTGTTTTTT.

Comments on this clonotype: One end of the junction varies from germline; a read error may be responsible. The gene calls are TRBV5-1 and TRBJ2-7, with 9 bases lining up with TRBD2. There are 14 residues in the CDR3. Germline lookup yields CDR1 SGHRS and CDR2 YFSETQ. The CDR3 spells CASCFTSGSYEHYF. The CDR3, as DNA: TGCGCCAGCTGCTTCACTAGCGGGTCCTACGAGCACTACTTC.

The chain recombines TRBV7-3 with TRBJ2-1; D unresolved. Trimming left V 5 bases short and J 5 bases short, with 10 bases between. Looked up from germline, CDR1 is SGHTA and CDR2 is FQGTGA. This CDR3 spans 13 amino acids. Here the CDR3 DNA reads TGTGCCAGCAGCCCTACGCCAAACAATGAGCAGTTCTTC. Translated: CASSPTPNNEQFF.